Listed below are T cell receptor beta chains from one sample, sequenced in a study of immune characterization of retroperitoneal liposarcoma. MiXCR was run by TCRdb on the PCR reads, yielding one entry per CDR3 protein. Of some 1,500 distinct CDR3 sequences listed, 40% to 50% were seen once; the top ten hold less than 25%. The material sequenced was tumor tissue. All receptors come from a female donor with retroperitoneal liposarcoma. The CDR3 runs from the conserved cysteine through the conserved F or W. A D gene is named only where the DNA matches it firmly. A row's size may be missing; if present it is once, few, many or a size class.

>TRBV10-2|16|TRBD2|TRBJ2-1|few
CASSESSGLIGSEQFF
TGCGCCAGCAGTGAAAGTAGCGGGCTTATAGGCTCCGAGCAGTTCTTC
>TRBV6-1|15|TRBD2|TRBJ2-5|-
CAGAPGLAGDGTQYF
TGTGCCGGAGCCCCGGGACTAGCGGGTGATGGGACCCAGTACTTC
>TRBV27|14|-|TRBJ2-5|-
CASSSGAVSEAQYF
TGTGCCAGCAGTTCGGGGGCAGTAAGTGAGGCCCAGTACTTC
>TRBV6-1|17|-|TRBJ2-2|few
CASSPSGTDLNTGELFF
TGTGCCAGCAGTCCATCCGGGACTGACTTAAACACCGGGGAGCTGTTTTTT
>TRBV27|13|-|TRBJ2-3|-
CASSLSSTDTQYF
TGTGCCAGCAGTTTATCGAGCACAGATACGCAGTATTTT
>TRBV27|13|-|TRBJ2-2|once
CASLSAQRGELFF
TGTGCCAGCCTATCGGCCCAACGAGGGGAGCTGTTTTTT
>TRBV6-1|12|-|TRBJ2-5|-
CASGRVQETQYF
TGTGCCAGTGGGCGGGTACAAGAGACCCAGTACTTC
>TRBV27|17|-|TRBJ2-7|once
CASKYRGGSTRRDEQYF
TGTGCCAGCAAGTACAGGGGGGGAAGTACGAGACGGGACGAGCAGTACTTC
>TRBV7-2|15|TRBD2|TRBJ2-5|few
CASSLSSGDHNEQYF
TGTGCCAGCAGCTTATCTAGCGGAGACCACAATGAGCAGTACTTC
>TRBV12-3/TRBV12-4|13|TRBD1|TRBJ2-1|-
CASTGQGRNEQFF
TGTGCCAGCACCGGACAGGGTCGGAATGAGCAGTTCTTC
>TRBV6-1|11|-|TRBJ2-7|-
CASRFSYEQYF
TGTGCCAGCAGGTTTTCCTACGAGCAGTACTTC
>TRBV7-8|12|-|TRBJ2-4|-
CASSYIYNEQYF
TGTGCCAGCAGCTACATTTACAATGAGCAGTACTTC
>TRBV7-9|13|-|TRBJ2-1|large
CASSAQDTYEQFF
TGTGCCAGCAGCGCTCAGGACACCTACGAGCAGTTCTTC
>TRBV12-3/TRBV12-4|14|TRBD2|TRBJ2-4|hyperexpanded
CASSLGGGKNIQYF
TGTGCCAGCAGTTTGGGGGGAGGGAAAAACATTCAGTACTTC
>TRBV7-2|14|TRBD2|TRBJ2-1|-
CASSSSGSRETQFF
TGTGCCAGCAGCTCTAGCGGGAGCAGAGAGACCCAGTTCTTC
>TRBV6-1|14|TRBD1|TRBJ2-1|-
CASLGTGGGYEQFF
TGTGCCTCGCTCGGGACAGGGGGCGGGTACGAGCAGTTCTTC
>TRBV10-1|16|TRBD1|TRBJ1-1|-
CASSAPQGAGNTEAFF
TGCGCCAGCAGTGCACCACAGGGGGCAGGAAACACTGAAGCTTTCTTT
>TRBV27|17|TRBD2|TRBJ2-7|large
CASTQTGLAGKSYEQYF
TGTGCCAGCACCCAAACTGGACTAGCGGGGAAAAGTTACGAGCAGTACTTC
>TRBV27|15|TRBD2|TRBJ2-1|few
CASSFSGRYYNEQFF
TGTGCCAGCAGTTTTAGCGGGAGGTACTACAATGAGCAGTTCTTC
>TRBV6-1|15|-|TRBJ2-7|-
CASSEIVSGSYEQYF
TGTGCCAGCAGTGAGATCGTCAGCGGATCCTACGAGCAGTACTTC
>TRBV6-5|16|-|TRBJ2-7|few
CASSLRTATILNEQYF
TGTGCCAGCAGCCTCCGGACAGCGACCATCCTGAACGAGCAGTACTTC
>TRBV7-7|13|-|TRBJ2-1|few
CASSLAYSGEQFF
TGTGCTAGCAGCTTAGCGTATTCCGGGGAGCAGTTCTTC
>TRBV7-3|13|TRBD2|TRBJ2-1|few
CASSSRTSGEQFF
TGTGCCAGCAGCTCTCGGACTAGCGGTGAGCAGTTCTTC
>TRBV6-1|11|-|TRBJ2-7|large
CASSTWGEQYF
TGTGCCAGCAGCACATGGGGCGAGCAGTACTTC
>TRBV7-2|15|-|TRBJ2-5|few
CASSLGGHQGETQYF
TGTGCCAGCAGCTTAGGGGGACATCAAGGGGAGACCCAGTACTTC
>TRBV6-1|13|-|TRBJ2-5|few
CASSWGIRETQYF
TGTGCCAGCAGCTGGGGTATCCGAGAGACCCAGTACTTC
>TRBV12-3/TRBV12-4|16|-|TRBJ2-1|-
CASSQSGVGYGNEQFF
TGTGCCAGCAGTCAGTCAGGGGTTGGCTACGGGAATGAGCAGTTCTTC
>TRBV27|11|-|TRBJ2-7|-
CASSFMDEQYF
TGTGCCAGCAGTTTTATGGACGAGCAGTACTTC
>TRBV7-2|15|TRBD1|TRBJ2-6|-
CASSSDRAGANVLTF
TGTGCCAGCAGCTCTGACAGGGCTGGGGCCAACGTCCTGACTTTC
>TRBV6-1|14|-|TRBJ2-3|-
CASRGDFSTDTQYF
TGTGCCAGCAGGGGAGACTTTAGCACAGATACGCAGTATTTT
>TRBV12-3/TRBV12-4|16|TRBD1|TRBJ2-1|-
CASSHRYRGRYNEQFF
TGTGCCAGCAGTCACCGTTACAGGGGGCGATACAATGAGCAGTTCTTC
>TRBV6-1|15|TRBD2|TRBJ2-7|-
CASSERLAGAYEQYF
TGTGCCAGCAGTGAACGACTAGCGGGAGCGTACGAGCAGTACTTC
>TRBV6-1|16|TRBD1|TRBJ2-5|-
CASSPPRQGARETQYF
TGTGCCAGCAGTCCCCCGCGGCAGGGGGCTCGGGAGACCCAGTACTTC
>TRBV7-2|17|-|TRBJ2-1|few
CASSLFVSTGYSYEQFF
TGTGCCAGCAGCTTATTCGTGTCGACAGGCTACTCCTACGAGCAGTTCTTC
>TRBV6-5|14|-|TRBJ2-1|few
CASSYGLAGNEQFF
TGTGCCAGCAGTTACGGGCTAGCTGGCAATGAGCAGTTCTTC
>TRBV6-6|13|-|TRBJ2-5|large
CASSYSAQETQYF
TGTGCCAGCAGTTACTCGGCCCAAGAGACCCAGTACTTC
>TRBV27|13|-|TRBJ2-5|few
CASSVKAQETQYF
TGTGCCAGCAGCGTGAAGGCCCAAGAGACCCAGTACTTC
>TRBV7-2|15|-|TRBJ2-1|-
CASSFFRTDSYEQFF
TGTGCCAGCAGCTTCTTCCGGACAGACTCCTACGAGCAGTTCTTC
>TRBV6-1|14|-|TRBJ2-1|-
CASSALAPVNEQFF
TGTGCCAGCAGTGCCCTGGCCCCGGTGAATGAGCAGTTCTTC
>TRBV24-1|16|TRBD2|TRBJ2-1|-
CATSDPTSGGYNEQFF
TGTGCCACCAGTGACCCGACTAGCGGAGGGTACAATGAGCAGTTCTTC
>TRBV12-3/TRBV12-4|11|-|TRBJ2-3|-
CASSLRDTQYF
TGTGCCAGCAGTTTAAGAGATACGCAGTATTTT
>TRBV6-6|16|TRBD2|TRBJ2-7|-
CASSYQTLAGPYEQYF
TGTGCCAGCAGTTACCAAACCCTAGCGGGACCCTACGAGCAGTACTTC
>TRBV6-1|15|-|TRBJ2-7|-
CASSVNPTVFYEQYF
TGTGCCAGCAGTGTAAACCCCACAGTTTTCTACGAGCAGTACTTC
>TRBV6-6|14|-|TRBJ2-5|medium-sized
CASSYGLGQETQYF
TGTGCCAGCAGTTACGGCCTAGGACAAGAGACCCAGTACTTC
>TRBV6-5|15|TRBD1|TRBJ2-4|-
CASSYGQGEVDIQYF
TGTGCCAGCAGTTACGGACAGGGGGAAGTTGACATTCAGTACTTC
>TRBV11-3|13|-|TRBJ2-5|few
CASSLEGLNEQYF
TGTGCCAGCAGCTTAGAGGGTTTGAATGAGCAGTACTTC
>TRBV12-3/TRBV12-4|14|TRBD1|TRBJ2-7|-
CASSYGTGSYEQYF
TGTGCCAGCAGTTATGGGACAGGCTCCTACGAGCAGTACTTC
>TRBV6-1|15|TRBD2|TRBJ2-7|-
CASSEFVGRGNEQYF
TGTGCCAGCAGTGAATTTGTCGGGAGGGGAAATGAGCAGTACTTC
>TRBV27|14|-|TRBJ2-3|-
CASSLEYGTDTQYF
TGTGCCAGCAGTTTGGAGTATGGCACAGATACGCAGTATTTT
>TRBV14|18|TRBD2|TRBJ2-1|-
CASSQGPTSGRAWGEQFF
TGTGCCAGCAGCCAAGGCCCGACTAGCGGGAGGGCCTGGGGTGAGCAGTTCTTC